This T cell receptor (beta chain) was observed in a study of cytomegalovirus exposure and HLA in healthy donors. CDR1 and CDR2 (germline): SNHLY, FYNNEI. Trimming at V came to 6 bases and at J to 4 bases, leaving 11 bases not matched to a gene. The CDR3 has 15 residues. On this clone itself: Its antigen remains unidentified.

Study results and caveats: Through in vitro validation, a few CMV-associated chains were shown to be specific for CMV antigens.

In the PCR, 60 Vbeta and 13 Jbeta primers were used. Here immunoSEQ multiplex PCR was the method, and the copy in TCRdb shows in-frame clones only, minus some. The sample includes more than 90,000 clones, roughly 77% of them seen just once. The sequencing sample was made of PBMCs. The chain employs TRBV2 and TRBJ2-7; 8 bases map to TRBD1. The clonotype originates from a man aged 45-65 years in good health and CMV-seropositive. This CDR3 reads CASSLQGASSYEQYF. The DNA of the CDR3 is TGTGCCAGCAGCCTTCAGGGGGCCAGCAGTTACGAGCAGTACTTC.